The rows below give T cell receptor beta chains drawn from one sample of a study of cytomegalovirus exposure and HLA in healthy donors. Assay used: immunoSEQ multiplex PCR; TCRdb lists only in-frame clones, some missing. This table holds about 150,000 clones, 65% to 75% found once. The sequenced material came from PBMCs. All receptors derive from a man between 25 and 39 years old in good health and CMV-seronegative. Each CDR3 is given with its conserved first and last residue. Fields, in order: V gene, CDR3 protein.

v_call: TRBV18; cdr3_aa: CAGRTANTEAFF
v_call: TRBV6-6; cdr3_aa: CASSYGGETAKNIQYF
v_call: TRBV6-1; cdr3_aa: CASSLQGHQPQHF
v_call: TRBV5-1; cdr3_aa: CASSFQGATNEKLFF
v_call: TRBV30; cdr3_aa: CAWSRDTEAFF
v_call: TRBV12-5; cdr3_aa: CASGLTGNNEQFF
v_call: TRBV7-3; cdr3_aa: CASSLLSRTNTGELFF
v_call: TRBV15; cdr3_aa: CATSKSVLVYEQYF
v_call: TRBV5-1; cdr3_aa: CASSARGSSYEQYF
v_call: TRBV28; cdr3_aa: CASSPSGQYEQYF
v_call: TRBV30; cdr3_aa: CAWTLAGSGEQFF
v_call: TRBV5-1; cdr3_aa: CASSRGQGGEKLFF
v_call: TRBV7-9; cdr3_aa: CASSSGEYQETQYF
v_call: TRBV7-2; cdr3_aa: CASSHGQGRWTEAFF
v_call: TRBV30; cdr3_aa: CAWKQGASGNTIYF
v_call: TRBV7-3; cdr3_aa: CASSLAGKPSTDTQYF